The rows below give T cell receptor beta chains drawn from one sample of a study of radiotherapy plus CTLA-4 blockade in lung cancer. Profiled with immunoSEQ multiplex PCR; TCRdb holds only in-frame clones, not every one. The profile covers some 96,000 clones, with around nine tenths appearing a single time and 4.9% taken by the ten largest. The sample in question was peripheral blood, obtained from a patient treated with radiotherapy plus ipilimumab. The receptors here all came from a human donor with non-small cell lung cancer that progressed on radiotherapy plus ipilimumab. The CDR3 runs from the conserved cysteine through the conserved F or W. A D gene is named only where the DNA matches it firmly. Clone size appears in some rows only: once, few, many, or a class for an expanded clone.

>-|TRBJ2-1|-|TRBV4-1
CASSQGQYNEQFF
TGCGCCAGCAGCCAAGGACAGTACAATGAGCAGTTCTTC
>TRBD1|TRBJ1-4|-|TRBV5-1
CASSPGQGYEKLFF
TGCGCCAGCAGCCCGGGACAGGGATATGAAAAACTGTTTTTT
>-|TRBJ2-7|-|TRBV5-6
CASSEDGDDTYEQYF
TGTGCCAGCAGCGAAGACGGGGACGATACCTACGAGCAGTACTTC
>-|TRBJ1-2|few|TRBV7-9
CASSPVSTDGYTF
TGTGCCAGCAGCCCAGTCAGTACGGATGGCTACACCTTC
>TRBD1|TRBJ1-2|once|TRBV5-1
CASSSWDRAYGYTF
TGCGCCAGCAGCTCATGGGACAGGGCCTATGGCTACACCTTC
>TRBD1|TRBJ1-3|-|TRBV9
CASSVTGQSGNTIYF
TGTGCCAGCAGCGTAACGGGACAGAGTGGAAACACCATATATTTT
>-|TRBJ2-6|-|TRBV18
CASSPLHRDGANVLTF
TGTGCCAGCTCACCACTACACAGGGATGGGGCCAACGTCCTGACTTTC
>TRBD2|TRBJ2-2|-|TRBV7-3
CASSLLAAGELFF
TGTGCCAGCAGCTTACTAGCGGCCGGGGAGCTGTTTTTT
>-|TRBJ2-7|once|TRBV5-1
CASSARQSDYEQYF
TGCGCCAGCAGCGCCAGGCAATCAGACTACGAGCAGTACTTC
>TRBD2|TRBJ2-3|-|TRBV6-5
CASRLAGVGADTQYF
TGTGCCAGCAGATTAGCGGGCGTTGGGGCAGATACGCAGTATTTT
>-|TRBJ2-2|-|TRBV15
CATRGVGASNTGELFF
TGTGCCACCAGGGGCGTAGGGGCCTCGAACACCGGGGAGCTGTTTTTT
>-|TRBJ2-6|-|TRBV6-1
CASRLGASGANVLTF
TGTGCCAGCAGACTGGGGGCGTCTGGGGCCAACGTCCTGACTTTC
>-|TRBJ2-3|-|TRBV18
CASLFQGGIEDTQYF
TGTGCCAGCCTATTTCAGGGCGGGATCGAAGATACGCAGTATTTT
>TRBD2|TRBJ2-3|-|TRBV27
CASSTLAGAVDTQYF
TGTGCCAGCAGCACCTTAGCGGGAGCAGTAGATACGCAGTATTTT
>-|TRBJ2-2|few|TRBV6-5
CASSYMGTGELFF
TGTGCCAGCAGTTACATGGGCACCGGGGAGCTGTTTTTT
>-|TRBJ1-1|few|TRBV7-3
CASSLGQNTEAFF
TGTGCCAGCAGCTTAGGGCAGAACACTGAAGCTTTCTTT
>TRBD2|TRBJ2-1|-|TRBV7-8
CASSRLSGSYNEQFF
TGTGCCAGCAGCCGCCTTAGCGGGAGCTACAATGAGCAGTTCTTC
>TRBD1|TRBJ2-7|-|TRBV5-1
CASSHRDRLSYEQYF
TGCGCCAGCAGCCACCGGGACAGACTTTCCTACGAGCAGTACTTC
>-|TRBJ2-1|-|TRBV6-5
CASTPVGLANEQFF
TGTGCCAGCACCCCGGTGGGGTTGGCCAATGAGCAGTTCTTC
>TRBD1|TRBJ1-1|-|TRBV18
CASSPRGTGQNTEAFF
TGTGCCAGCTCACCGCGGGGGACAGGCCAGAACACTGAAGCTTTCTTT
>TRBD2|TRBJ2-3|once|TRBV5-1
CASSQGNSGSVGDTQYF
TGCGCCAGCAGCCAAGGAAATAGCGGGAGCGTAGGAGATACGCAGTATTTT
>TRBD2|TRBJ2-1|few|TRBV5-4
CASSSPRGDEQFF
TGTGCCAGCAGCTCCCCTCGGGGGGATGAGCAGTTCTTC
>TRBD1|TRBJ2-5|-|TRBV5-6
CASSLGGQGAETQYF
TGTGCCAGCAGCTTGGGGGGACAGGGGGCGGAGACCCAGTACTTC
>TRBD2|TRBJ2-1|-|TRBV5-1
CASTPGGPDEQFF
TGCGCCAGCACCCCGGGAGGGCCGGATGAGCAGTTCTTC
>-|TRBJ1-4|-|TRBV27
CASSRGWDINEKLFF
TGTGCCAGCAGTCGGGGATGGGATATTAATGAAAAACTGTTTTTT
>-|TRBJ1-4|-|TRBV2
CASRHPRADRILNEKLFF
TGTGCCAGCAGGCATCCCCGGGCCGACAGGATCCTTAATGAAAAACTGTTTTTT
>TRBD2|TRBJ2-3|-|TRBV14
CASSHQRGVGADTQYF
TGTGCCAGCAGCCACCAACGGGGGGTCGGCGCAGATACGCAGTATTTT
>TRBD1|TRBJ1-2|-|TRBV7-2
CASSSVGGQYYGYTF
TGTGCCAGCAGCTCAGTCGGGGGACAGTACTATGGCTACACCTTC